These 28 T cell receptor beta chains were sequenced from one sample in a study of blood T cell repertoires in COVID-19. The data were produced by immunoSEQ multiplex PCR, yet TCRdb's version contains in-frame clones alone and is incomplete. In the table there are tens of thousands of clones, around three quarters of which are singletons. The sequenced sample was peripheral blood. The receptors shown here come from an elderly woman with active or convalescent COVID-19.

V is TRBV6-5 and J is TRBJ2-3; D is perhaps TRBD2 (5 bases). The CDR3 contains 13 residues. V lost 2 bases to trimming and J lost 6 bases, with 9 bases between them. Looked up from germline, CDR1 is MNHEY and CDR2 is SVGAGI. The CDR3 loop is CASSYRGADTQYF. The DNA for the CDR3 is TGTGCCAGCAGTTACCGGGGAGCGGATACGCAGTATTTT.

This chain joins TRBV18 and TRBJ2-2; 9 bases are shared with TRBD2. CDR1 KGHSH and CDR2 LQKENI come from the germline V gene. V was pared by 4 bases and J by 2 bases, with 8 bases of the junction left unmatched. The CDR3 extends over 17 amino acids. The CDR3 DNA reads TGTGCCAGCTCACAAACTCTAGCGGGGACTAACACCGGGGAGCTGTTTTTT. Amino acids: CASSQTLAGTNTGELFF.

The J gene is TRBJ2-5, the V gene TRBV6-6; perhaps TRBD2 as D (7 bases). Per the germline V gene, CDR1 is MNHNY and CDR2 is SVGAGI (reference sequence). The V end lost 4 bases, the J end lost 1 base, and 13 bases lay between the germline ends. The CDR3 runs to 15 residues. CDR3 sequence: CASSWGGGAQETQYF. The CDR3 nucleotides are TGTGCCAGCAGTTGGGGAGGGGGGGCCCAAGAGACCCAGTACTTC.

Details on this clone: In the same sample, other DNA sequences code for this CDR3. The chain has TRBV27 and TRBJ2-7; maybe TRBD2 (7 bases). Germline-derived CDR1 and CDR2 are MNHEY and SMNVEV (reference sequence). The CDR3 totals 14 residues. The V end was cut by 2 bases, the J end by 4 bases, with 12 bases between. CDR3 loop: CASSLGGGPYEQYF. The CDR3 DNA follows: TGTGCCAGCAGTTTAGGGGGGGGCCCTTACGAGCAGTACTTC.

The CDR3 DNA is TGTGCCAGCAGTTTAGACTGGAACACTGAAGCTTTCTTT. Its translation: CASSLDWNTEAFF. The chain combines TRBV27 with TRBJ1-1; D is uncertain. Germline V gene sequence: CDR1 MNHEY, CDR2 SMNVEV (reference sequence). V was shortened by 2 bases and J by 1 base, with 5 bases between the two germline ends. This CDR3 has 13 amino acids.

V is TRBV7-8 and J is TRBJ1-2, with D possibly being TRBD1 (5 bases). Germline CDR1 SGHVS, CDR2 FQNEAQ. This CDR3 region has 13 residues. V shed 0 bases and J shed 6 bases, with 8 bases lying between them. Here the CDR3 reads CASSLAGRHGYTF. The CDR3 region has the DNA TGTGCCAGCAGCTTAGCGGGGCGCCATGGCTACACCTTC.

CDR3 sequence: CASSPTPRGGWETQYF. The CDR3 DNA is TGTGCCAGCAGCCCGACCCCGCGCGGGGGGTGGGAGACCCAGTACTTC. The chain links TRBV7-2 to TRBJ2-5, with 8 bases identical to TRBD2. The CDR3 is 16 amino acids. Germline V CDR1 and CDR2: SGHTA, FQGNSA. V gave up 5 bases and J gave up 5 bases; unmatched junction bases: 13.

This chain joins TRBV7-2 and TRBJ2-2; tentative D call: TRBD2 (5 bases). Per germline, CDR1 SGHTA and CDR2 FQGNSA. This CDR3 spans 16 amino acids. V was cut by 1 base and J by 4 bases, with 13 bases left in between. CDR3 sequence (DNA): TGTGCCAGCAGCTTAGACCCCCGGGGTCGCACCGGGGAGCTGTTTTTT. Amino acid sequence: CASSLDPRGRTGELFF.

The genes are TRBV19 and TRBJ2-7; D may be TRBD2 (6 bases). Trimming stripped 3 bases from V and 1 base from J, with 10 bases between. Per germline, CDR1 LNHDA and CDR2 SQIVND (reference sequence). This CDR3 comprises 14 residues. CDR3 region: CASSIGGVSYEQYF. The CDR3 nucleotides are TGTGCCAGTAGTATCGGAGGGGTGTCCTACGAGCAGTACTTC.

The chain joins TRBV6-5 to TRBJ1-1, with a weak D call TRBD1 (5 bases). This CDR3 contains 15 residues. From germline, CDR1 is MNHEY and CDR2 SVGAGI. V lost 3 bases and J lost 6, with 17 bases in between. Here the CDR3 DNA reads TGTGCCAGCAGTTATTTCGGCAGGGAAGGGGCTGAAGCTTTCTTT. Translation: CASSYFGREGAEAFF.

V usage is TRBV5-4 and J usage is TRBJ2-2; 7 nucleotides match TRBD1. The CDR3 is made up of 13 amino acids. J lost 10 bases, V lost 6 bases, and 9 bases had no gene match. CDR1 is SGHNT and CDR2 is YYREEE in the germline V gene (reference sequence). The CDR3 DNA is TGTGCCAGCACCTTTTTCGGACAGGCGGAGCTGTTTTTT. Protein product: CASTFFGQAELFF.

J is TRBJ2-4 and V is TRBV7-8, with a possible D match to TRBD1 (6 bases). Germline V CDR1 and CDR2: SGHVS, FQNEAQ. This CDR3 has 15 residues. Trimming removed 1 base at V and 8 bases at J, with 15 bases between. CDR3 sequence reads: CASSLEQSRTDIQYF. As DNA, the CDR3 is TGTGCCAGCAGCTTAGAACAATCAAGGACAGACATTCAGTACTTC.

V usage is TRBV6-5 and J usage is TRBJ1-4; 7 nucleotides align to TRBD1. The CDR3 is 15 residues long. V was pared by 6 bases and J by 1 base, with 5 bases of the junction left unmatched. The V gene's germline CDR1 is MNHEY and CDR2 SVGAGI. The CDR3 region has the DNA TGTGCCAGCAGCTCCTACAGGGGAACTAATGAAAAACTGTTTTTT. It encodes CASSSYRGTNEKLFF.

V and J are TRBV30 and TRBJ2-3; 9 nucleotides match TRBD1. After removal of 8 bases from V and 3 bases from J, the junction contained 18 bases not matched to a gene. The germline gives CDR1 GTSNPN, CDR2 SVGIG (reference sequence). The CDR3 covers 17 residues. Here the CDR3 reads CAGLIFTGGARTDTQYF. DNA for the CDR3: TGTGCCGGATTAATCTTTACAGGGGGCGCCCGGACAGATACGCAGTATTTT.

This chain joins TRBV12-5 and TRBJ2-1; TRBD1 matches at 9 bases. This CDR3 contains 16 residues. V lost 6 bases and J lost 4; bases outside the gene matches: 10. Germline CDR1 is LGHNT and CDR2 is FRNRAP. CDR3 region: CASGSTGTGSYNEQFF. In nucleotides, the CDR3 is TGTGCTAGTGGCTCCACCGGGACAGGGTCGTACAATGAGCAGTTCTTC.

The sample holds a few counts of this clone. For the CDR3, the DNA is TGTGCCAGCAGCACATCTTACGAGCAGTACTTC. It codes for CASSTSYEQYF. The chain combines TRBV11-2 with TRBJ2-7; D ambiguous. The V gene lost 5 bases and the J gene lost 4 bases, with 6 bases spanning the gap. Germline loops: CDR1 SGHAT, CDR2 FQNNGV. The CDR3 loop spans 11 amino acids.

The CDR3 here is CASTGARVTGELFF. In DNA form, the CDR3 reads TGTGCCAGCACAGGGGCGCGAGTCACCGGGGAGCTGTTTTTT. The chain employs TRBV5-6 and TRBJ2-2; D possibly corresponds to TRBD1 (6 bases). The germline CDR1 and CDR2 sequences are SGHDT and YYEEEE. The CDR3 contains 14 residues. The germline V and J ends were trimmed by 6 bases and 4 bases, with 13 bases remaining between them.

The chain is built from TRBV29-1 and TRBJ2-2, with D possibly matching TRBD2 (5 bases). This CDR3 comprises 12 residues. Germline V gene data show CDR1 as SQVTM and CDR2 as ANQGSEA. Trimming left V 6 bases short and J 5 bases short, with 10 bases between. CDR3 in amino acids: CSVVEGTGELFF. CDR3 in DNA: TGCAGCGTCGTAGAGGGTACCGGGGAGCTGTTTTTT.

The chain employs TRBV5-1 and TRBJ2-5; TRBD2 is a possible D gene (7 bases). From germline, CDR1 is SGHRS and CDR2 YFSETQ. Trimming stripped 0 bases from V and 4 bases from J, with 16 bases between. This CDR3 spans 16 amino acids. CDR3 in DNA: TGCGCCAGCAGCTTGGGAGATACAGGGAGGGGAGAGACCCAGTACTTC. Its translation: CASSLGDTGRGETQYF.

This clone was seen more than once but under ten times. The gene calls are TRBV6-5 and TRBJ1-3; tentatively, D is TRBD1 (6 bases). Germline CDR1 is MNHEY and CDR2 is SVGAGI. Trimming left V 2 bases short and J 4 bases short, with 12 bases between. CDR3 size: 15 residues. The CDR3: CASSYRGARGNTIYF. In DNA, the CDR3 is TGTGCCAGCAGTTACCGGGGGGCGCGGGGAAACACCATATATTTT.

The rearrangement joins TRBV7-6 to TRBJ2-2; D remains unclear. V lost 5 bases to trimming and J lost 1 base, with 8 bases between them. The germline V gene has CDR1 SGHVS and CDR2 FNYEAQ. The CDR3 totals 14 residues. The CDR3 nucleotides read TGTGCCAGCAGCCTAGACGGGAACACCGGGGAGCTGTTTTTT. Translating it yields CASSLDGNTGELFF. Filled out from reference TRBV7-6 and TRBJ2-2, the complete variable domain reads GAGVSQSPRYKVTKRGQDVALRCDPISGHVSLYWYRQALGQGPEFLTYFNYEAQQDKSGLPNDRFSAERPEGSISTLTIQRTEQRDSAMYRCASSLDGNTGELFFGEGSRLTVL.

This chain uses TRBV4-3 with TRBJ1-6; D is ambiguous. The CDR3 sequence is 16 residues long. Germline V lookup: CDR1 LGHNA, CDR2 YSLEER. V lost 1 base, J lost 7 bases, and 14 bases lay in between. In nucleotides, the CDR3 is TGCGCCAGCAGCCAAGCCAGAGGACTGAGAAATTCACCCCTCCACTTT. As protein: CASSQARGLRNSPLHF.

The chain employs TRBV5-1 and TRBJ1-3; D gene unclear. Looked up from germline, CDR1 is SGHRS and CDR2 is YFSETQ. The CDR3 extends over 13 amino acids. V lost 3 bases and J lost 4, with 8 bases in between. The CDR3, as DNA: TGCGCCAGCAGCTCCCTAGGCGGAAACACCATATATTTT. Translation: CASSSLGGNTIYF.

The gene calls are TRBV3-1 (or the pseudogene TRBV3-2) and TRBJ1-1; maybe TRBD1 (5 bases). Trimming cost V 0 bases and J 5 bases, with 19 bases left between them. The CDR3 is made up of 17 amino acids. In germline, CDR1 is LGHDT, CDR2 YNNKEL (reference sequence). As DNA, the CDR3 is TGTGCCAGCAGCCAAGAGGGCGACGATACTAAGGGGACTGAAGCTTTCTTT. Protein: CASSQEGDDTKGTEAFF.

The chain has TRBV29-1 and TRBJ2-4; D unclear. V was pared by 3 bases and J by 9 bases, with 12 bases between. The CDR3 has 12 amino acids. Germline V gives CDR1 SQVTM, CDR2 ANQGSEA. CDR3 sequence (DNA): TGCAGCGTTGAGGCCATGAGAGGCATTCAGTACTTC. It yields the protein CSVEAMRGIQYF. Full variable domain (outside the CDR3, taken from reference TRBV29-1 and TRBJ2-4): SAVISQKPSRDICQRGTSLTIQCQVDSQVTMMFWYRQQPGQSLTLIATANQGSEATYESGFVIDKFPISRPNLTFSTLTVSNMSPEDSSIYLCSVEAMRGIQYFGAGTRLSVL.

This rearrangement joins TRBV7-2 to TRBJ1-4, with 7 bases lining up with TRBD1. This CDR3 region has 14 residues. CDR1 and CDR2 from the germline V gene are SGHTA and FQGNSA. J lost 8 bases, V lost 4 bases, and 7 bases had no gene match. CDR3 nucleotide sequence: TGTGCCAGCAGCTCGACAGGGTTTCGGGAAAAACTGTTTTTT. Protein product: CASSSTGFREKLFF.

The J gene is TRBJ1-3, the V gene TRBV9; 10 positions match TRBD1. With 3 bases clipped from V and 4 bases from J, the junction kept 4 bases outside the gene matches. The CDR3 is made up of 15 amino acids. CDR1 and CDR2 from the germline V gene are SGDLS and YYNGEE. CDR3 bases: TGTGCCAGCAGCGAGACAGGGGGCCGGGGAAACACCATATATTTT. Protein product: CASSETGGRGNTIYF.

CDR3 coding DNA: TGTGCCAGCAGCCCTGGATTACAGGGTAACATTCAGTACTTC. Translated: CASSPGLQGNIQYF. The chain recombines TRBV7-9 with TRBJ2-4, with D possibly TRBD1 on 6 matching bases. V dropped 5 bases and J dropped 7 bases, with 15 bases sitting between them. CDR3 length: 14 amino acids. Germline CDR1 reads SEHNR; CDR2 reads FQNEAQ (reference sequence).